This paragraph reports one T cell receptor beta chain. This CDR3 has 15 residues. Trimming shortened V by 7 bases and J by 3 bases, and 18 bases separated the two germline ends. Per the germline V gene, CDR1 is LNHDA and CDR2 is SQIVND (reference sequence). These data originate in a study of regulatory and conventional T cells in RAG deficiency. Clones were read by immunoSEQ multiplex PCR, and TCRdb kept only the in-frame ones, dropping some. The data hold about 9,000 clones, with over 75% observed a single time. This sample also appeared in a second study, on regulatory T cells. That study reports: The PCR used 52 TRBV and 13 TRBJ primers.

The TCR sequence derives from a human donor in good health. The specimen sequenced was CD8+ T cells sorted from blood. V usage is TRBV19 and J usage is TRBJ1-2, with D possibly TRBD1 on 6 matching bases. CDR3 in DNA: TGTGCCAGTACCCCAAACGGGGGGGCTTACTATGGCTACACCTTC. Its protein is CASTPNGGAYYGYTF.